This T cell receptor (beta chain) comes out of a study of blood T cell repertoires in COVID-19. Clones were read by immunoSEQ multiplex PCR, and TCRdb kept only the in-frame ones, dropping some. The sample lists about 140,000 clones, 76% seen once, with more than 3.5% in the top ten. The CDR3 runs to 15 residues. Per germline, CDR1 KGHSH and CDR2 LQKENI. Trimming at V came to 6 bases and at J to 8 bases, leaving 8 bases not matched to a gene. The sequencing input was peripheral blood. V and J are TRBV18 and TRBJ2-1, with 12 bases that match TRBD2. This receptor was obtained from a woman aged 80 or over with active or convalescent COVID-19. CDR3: CASSLTSGGLDEQFF. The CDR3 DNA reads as TGTGCCAGCTCGTTAACTAGCGGGGGGTTGGATGAGCAGTTCTTC.